These 13 T cell receptor beta chains came from one sample sequenced in a study of blood T cells in healthy people across ages. It was with a sample-barcoded 5' primer and a J-beta primer mix that a second PCR of roughly 7 to 12 cycles was run. TCRdb processed the 5' RACE reads anew with MiXCR; each CDR3 protein has one entry. The profile shows approximately 800,000 distinct CDR3 sequences, 62% of them singletons. The sequenced sample was blood. The source is a man aged 25-45 years in good health.

This clonotype appeared a few times. The rearrangement joins TRBV7-3 to TRBJ1-2, with 10 bases matching TRBD1. Germline values: CDR1 SGHTA, CDR2 FQGTGA. CDR3 length equals 14 residues. The trim removed 5 bases at V and 8 bases at J, leaving 8 bases unmatched. CDR3: CASSPTGTGVGYTF. CDR3 coding DNA: TGTGCCAGCAGCCCTACCGGGACAGGGGTAGGCTACACCTTC.

This clonotype was counted a single time. The J gene is TRBJ2-1, the V gene TRBV29-1; 7 bases agree with TRBD2. The germline V gene encodes CDR1 SQVTM and CDR2 ANQGSEA. Losses at the gene ends were 2 bases for V and 9 bases for J; bases not matched to a gene: 7. The CDR3 is 13 amino acids. CDR3 amino acids: CSVERGGSGEQFF. Written as DNA, the CDR3 is TGCAGCGTTGAACGGGGAGGGTCCGGTGAGCAGTTCTTC.

On this clonotype: The junction differs from germline at one of its ends, possibly a read error. V gene TRBV20-1 combines with J gene TRBJ2-7, with 10 bases aligning to TRBD2. Germline V CDR1 and CDR2: DFQATT, SNEGSKA (reference sequence). The CDR3 is 14 amino acids. CDR3 DNA sequence: TGCAGTGCTGCCGGACTAGCGGATACCTACGGGCAGTACTTC. Amino acid sequence: CSAAGLADTYGQYF.

This clonotype was seen only a few times. This rearrangement joins TRBV6-2 or TRBV6-3 to TRBJ1-1, with D unclear. CDR1 and CDR2 from the germline V gene are MNHEY and SVGEGT. Trimming stripped 6 bases from V and 8 bases from J, with 13 bases between. CDR3 length equals 12 residues. The CDR3 DNA is TGTGCCAGCAGAGGTGGGTTCGGGGAAGCTTTCTTT. Encoded protein: CASRGGFGEAFF.

A few counts support this clonotype. The rearrangement links TRBV7-9 to TRBJ2-7; D unresolved. The CDR3 is made up of 14 amino acids. Trimming took off 4 bases at V and 5 bases at J, with 15 bases between the two ends. The germline CDR1 and CDR2 sequences are SEHNR and FQNEAQ (reference sequence). CDR3 coding DNA: TGTGCCAGCAGCTACGAGTATCTTAAACACGAGCAGTACTTC. It is translated as CASSYEYLKHEQYF.

The chain recombines TRBV29-1 with TRBJ2-1; the D gene is possibly TRBD2 (6 bases). The germline V gene encodes CDR1 SQVTM and CDR2 ANQGSEA. V was shortened by 4 bases and J by 2 bases, with 9 bases between the two germline ends. The CDR3 has 13 amino acids. The CDR3 nucleotides read TGCAGCGTTGCGGGGGTGACCTACAATGAGCAGTTCTTC. It yields the protein CSVAGVTYNEQFF.

In its sample, this clonotype was seen a few times. This chain links TRBV20-1 with TRBJ2-7; possibly TRBD1 for D (6 bases). V gave up 8 bases and J gave up 0 bases, with 20 bases separating them. Germline V gene sequence: CDR1 DFQATT, CDR2 SNEGSKA (reference sequence). The CDR3 covers 15 residues. The CDR3 loop is CSTPRKVRGSYEQYF. In DNA form, the CDR3 reads TGCAGTACCCCTAGAAAGGTCAGGGGCTCCTACGAGCAGTACTTC.

There are a few counts of this clonotype. J is TRBJ2-5 and V is TRBV10-3; 10 positions match TRBD1. This CDR3 region has 16 residues. CDR1 and CDR2 from the germline V gene are ENHRY and SYGVKD. V lost 2 bases, J lost 2 bases, and 5 bases stayed unmatched. The CDR3 region has the DNA TGTGCCATCAGTGAGACGGGGACAGGGGCTCAAGAGACCCAGTACTTC. Amino acids: CAISETGTGAQETQYF.

J is TRBJ1-4 and V is TRBV4-1; D ambiguous. This CDR3 contains 18 residues. The ends were cut back, 0 bases at V and 0 bases at J, with 14 bases in the middle. From germline, CDR1 is MGHRA and CDR2 YSYEKL. DNA of the CDR3: TGCGCCAGCAGCCAAGATAGCAGAAATGAAGCAACTAATGAAAAACTGTTTTTT. Translated, it gives CASSQDSRNEATNEKLFF.

This clonotype showed up just once. CDR3 residues: CASSVTGSSTDTQYF. CDR3 bases: TGTGCCAGCAGCGTGACAGGTTCTAGCACAGATACGCAGTATTTT. V and J are TRBV9 and TRBJ2-3; D might be TRBD1 (6 bases). CDR1 SGDLS and CDR2 YYNGEE come from the germline V gene. This CDR3 is 15 amino acids long. Trimming took off 2 bases at V and 0 bases at J, with 10 bases between the two ends. The full variable domain, completed using reference TRBV9 and TRBJ2-3, is DSGVTQTPKHLITATGQRVTLRCSPRSGDLSVYWYQQSLDQGLQFLIQYYNGEERAKGNILERFSAQQFPDLHSELNLSSLELGDSALYFCASSVTGSSTDTQYFGPGTRLTVL.

V gene TRBV11-1 combines with J gene TRBJ2-7; possible D gene TRBD1, 5 bases. From germline, CDR1 is SGHAT and CDR2 FQDESV (reference sequence). V was cut by 4 bases and J by 9 bases, with 13 bases left in between. This CDR3 region has 12 residues. CDR3 in amino acids: CASSSSRTGQYF. Written as DNA, the CDR3 is TGTGCCAGCAGCTCGTCCCGAACAGGGCAGTACTTC.

This clonotype has only a few counts. J is TRBJ1-2 and V is TRBV4-2; no clear D. This CDR3 region has 13 residues. Between the trimmed V and J ends, which lost 0 bases and 10 bases, there was a span of 12 bases. Germline V lookup: CDR1 LGHNA, CDR2 YNFKEQ. CDR3 region: CASSQESRLIYTF. CDR3 in DNA: TGTGCCAGCAGCCAAGAGTCCAGGTTGATCTACACCTTC.

The chain couples TRBV11-2 to TRBJ2-5, with D perhaps given as TRBD1 or TRBD2 (5 bases each). The V end lost 5 bases, the J end lost 5 bases, and 15 bases lay between the germline ends. Germline V CDR1 and CDR2: SGHAT, FQNNGV. The CDR3 has 14 amino acids. The DNA of the CDR3 is TGTGCCAGCAGCATATCCTCGGGGACCGAGACCCAGTACTTC. It translates to CASSISSGTETQYF.